One TCR beta chain is described in this entry. This sample is drawn from a study of T cell changes during pregnancy in multiple sclerosis. Germline CDR1 and CDR2: SGHVS and FQNEAQ. The ends were cut back, 5 bases at V and 0 bases at J, with 17 bases in the middle. This CDR3 contains 16 residues. Clones were read by immunoSEQ multiplex PCR, and TCRdb kept only the in-frame ones, dropping some. The sample carries about 47,000 clones, 85% to 90% recorded once. The chain links TRBV7-8 to TRBJ2-7; the D gene is possibly TRBD1 (6 bases). Sequencing used CD8+ T cells from peripheral blood mononuclear cells, obtained in the second trimester of pregnancy. The receptor was isolated from a female donor with multiple sclerosis, enrolled in a pregnancy study. The CDR3 is CASSPLTGTSSYEQYF. The CDR3 DNA follows: TGTGCCAGCAGCCCCCTGACAGGTACCAGCTCCTACGAGCAGTACTTC.